A single sample gave rise to the 14 T cell receptor beta chains below, sequenced in a study of breast tumors, draining lymph nodes, adjacent tissues. The lymph nodes were axillary draining lymph nodes from breast cancer patients. MiXCR, run by TCRdb on the multiplex PCR reads, gives a single entry per CDR3 protein. The sample has around 300,000 distinct CDR3 sequences; about 33% are singletons. Sequencing input: axillary lymph node tissue. The receptors shown here come from a female donor with breast cancer. Some clones in this sample may be carry-over from other donors' samples.

The chain uses TRBV6-2 or TRBV6-3 and TRBJ2-6; TRBD1 agrees at 12 bases. Germline V gene sequence: CDR1 MNHEY, CDR2 SVGEGT. Trimming removed 5 bases from V and 4 bases from J; junction bases left unmatched: 9. This CDR3 is built from 18 residues. DNA of the CDR3: TGTGCCAGCAGTGCTCCGGGACAGGGGGCGCGGGGGGCCAACGTCCTGACTTTC. Its protein product is CASSAPGQGARGANVLTF.

This chain joins TRBV3-1 and TRBJ2-2; 12 nucleotides agree with TRBD2. This CDR3 has 15 residues. J gave up 8 bases and V 4 bases, and 5 bases lay outside the gene matches. The germline V gene has CDR1 LGHDT and CDR2 YNNKEL (reference sequence). The CDR3 DNA follows: TGTGCCAGCAGCCGACTAGCGGGAGTGAGGGGGGAGCTGTTTTTT. Translating gives CASSRLAGVRGELFF.

This clonotype was observed many times. Here the CDR3 DNA reads TGTGCCAGCAGCTTCGGGACTAGCGGGAATGAGCAGTTCTTC. As protein: CASSFGTSGNEQFF. V gene TRBV7-6 combines with J gene TRBJ2-1, with TRBD2 matching 12 bases. V lost 3 bases and J lost 7; bases outside the gene matches: 1. Looked up from germline, CDR1 is SGHVS and CDR2 is FNYEAQ. CDR3 length equals 14 residues. The whole variable domain, filled in from reference TRBV7-6 and TRBJ2-1, reads GAGVSQSPRYKVTKRGQDVALRCDPISGHVSLYWYRQALGQGPEFLTYFNYEAQQDKSGLPNDRFSAERPEGSISTLTIQRTEQRDSAMYRCASSFGTSGNEQFFGPGTRLTVL.

Note on this clonotype: This may arise from a read error, as a much more abundant clone is one base away. This chain uses TRBV6-5 with TRBJ2-2, with TRBD1 as a possible D gene (6 bases). V dropped 6 bases and J dropped 1 base, with 12 bases sitting between them. This CDR3 is 15 amino acids long. CDR1 and CDR2 (germline): MNHEY, SVGAGI. In DNA, the CDR3 is TGTGCCAGCAGGCACAGGGCGGAGAACACCGGGGAGCTGTTTTTT. This sequence encodes CASRHRAENTGELFF.

This clonotype was observed many times. The chain couples TRBV5-1 to TRBJ2-7, with 10 bases identical to TRBD1. The CDR3 has 14 amino acids. Per the germline V gene, CDR1 is SGHRS and CDR2 is YFSETQ. V was pared by 2 bases and J by 4 bases, with 3 bases of the junction left unmatched. The CDR3 is CASSLADRGYEQYF. The CDR3 nucleotides are TGCGCCAGCAGCTTAGCGGACAGGGGGTACGAGCAGTACTTC.

Only one count was recorded for this clonotype. The rearrangement joins TRBV2 to TRBJ2-6; the D gene could be TRBD1 or TRBD2 (7 bases each). The CDR3 is made up of 18 amino acids. V was shortened by 5 bases and J by 3 bases, with 20 bases between the two germline ends. Germline V gene data show CDR1 as SNHLY and CDR2 as FYNNEI. The CDR3 loop reads CASSYLAGGALGANVLTF. CDR3 nucleotide sequence: TGTGCCAGCAGTTACCTGGCAGGGGGGGCCCTTGGGGCCAACGTCCTGACTTTC. Together with reference TRBV2 and TRBJ2-6, the CDR3 gives the full variable domain: EPEVTQTPSHQVTQMGQEVILRCVPISNHLYFYWYRQILGQKVEFLVSFYNNEISEKSEIFDDQFSVERPDGSNFTLKIRSTKLEDSAMYFCASSYLAGGALGANVLTFGAGSRLTVL.

There are many counts of this clonotype. V and J are TRBV7-6 and TRBJ2-1; the match to TRBD2 covers 7 bases. The V gene's germline CDR1 is SGHVS and CDR2 FNYEAQ. The V gene end was trimmed by 0 bases and the J gene end by 7 bases; junction bases not matched to a gene: 6. This CDR3 has 15 residues. CDR3 bases: TGTGCCAGCAGCTTAGCGACGGGAGGTTGGAATGAGCAGTTCTTC. This translates into CASSLATGGWNEQFF.

With respect to this clonotype: A much larger clone differs from this one at a single base, so this may be a read error. The rearrangement links TRBV6-1 to TRBJ2-7, with unresolved D. This CDR3 comprises 13 residues. From germline, CDR1 is MNHNS and CDR2 SASEGT. The CDR3 reads CASSLQTSCEQYF. In DNA form, the CDR3 reads TGTGCCAGCAGCCTCCAGACCTCCTGCGAGCAGTACTTC.

The J gene is TRBJ2-2, the V gene TRBV7-9, with D possibly TRBD1 on 5 matching bases. Trimming left V 5 bases short and J 4 bases short, with 8 bases between. The CDR3 covers 13 residues. CDR1 is SEHNR and CDR2 is FQNEAQ in the germline V gene (reference sequence). The CDR3 loop is CASSGHRTGELFF. In DNA form, the CDR3 reads TGTGCCAGCAGCGGACACCGCACCGGGGAGCTGTTTTTT.

This clonotype was detected ten times or more. V gene TRBV19 combines with J gene TRBJ2-7; D is uncertain. The CDR3 has 12 residues. The germline V gene has CDR1 LNHDA and CDR2 SQIVND (reference sequence). V was cut by 7 bases and J by 1 base, with 8 bases left in between. As DNA, the CDR3 is TGTGCCAGTATTGTCAGTTCCTACGAGCAGTACTTC. Amino acids: CASIVSSYEQYF.

This clonotype has only a few counts. The chain couples TRBV12-3 or TRBV12-4 to TRBJ2-3; the D is unclear. V gave up 3 bases and J gave up 3 bases, with 4 bases separating them. There are 12 residues in the CDR3. The CDR3 sequence: CASSFGTDTQYF. The CDR3 DNA follows: TGTGCCAGCAGTTTTGGAACAGATACGCAGTATTTT.

This clonotype was seen ten or more times. This rearrangement joins TRBV14 to TRBJ2-2, with 7 nucleotides matching TRBD1. The J segment lost 8 bases and the V segment lost 4 bases, leaving 10 bases of the junction unmatched. Germline CDR1 and CDR2: SGHDN and FVKESK. There are 15 residues in the CDR3. The CDR3 is CASSLVTTGAGELFF. The CDR3 region has the DNA TGTGCCAGCAGCCTCGTAACTACAGGGGCTGGGGAGCTGTTTTTT.

This sequence joins TRBV12-3 or TRBV12-4 and TRBJ1-1; D ambiguous. The V gene lost 5 bases and the J gene lost 7 bases, with 14 bases spanning the gap. The CDR3 is 13 amino acids. CDR3 protein: CASSRSVKDEAFF. CDR3 DNA: TGTGCCAGCAGTCGAAGCGTAAAGGATGAAGCTTTCTTT.

The chain links TRBV24-1 to TRBJ1-4; D call uncertain. Germline V gives CDR1 KGHDR, CDR2 SFDVKD. The CDR3 is made up of 13 amino acids. Trimming left V 4 bases short and J 5 bases short, with 7 bases between. CDR3 nucleotide sequence: TGTGCCACCAGTGAAGCAGGAAATGAAAAACTGTTTTTT. Translating gives CATSEAGNEKLFF.